This T cell receptor beta chain came from a study of CD8+ T cells in alopecia areata. Study-level background: Percentage of affected scalp area was the basis on which treated patients' severity was scored. Findings and limits, study-wide: Scalp lesions, especially in alopecia totalis/universalis, had higher clonality than normal scalp.

About this clone: What it binds is unknown.

RNA was extracted and reverse transcribed into cDNA as the sequencing template. Clones were sequenced by immunoSEQ multiplex PCR, and TCRdb holds only the in-frame ones, with some missing. The table records nearly 200,000 clones, about three fifths of them present only once. Regarding treatment: oral pan-JAK inhibitor, 5-10 mg twice daily. This receptor was identified in a human donor with alopecia areata. Sequencing used CD4+ T cells sorted from blood, obtained at week 24, from a patient treated with tofacitinib.

In DNA, the CDR3 is TGCGCCAGCAGCCAAGATCCAGCGGGAGGATACTCAGATACGCAGTATTTT. Protein product: CASSQDPAGGYSDTQYF. This chain connects TRBV4-3 to TRBJ2-3; 9 positions agree with TRBD2. Germline CDR1 LGHNA, CDR2 YSLEER. The CDR3 spans 17 residues. V was pared by 0 bases and J by 4 bases, with 8 bases of the junction left unmatched.